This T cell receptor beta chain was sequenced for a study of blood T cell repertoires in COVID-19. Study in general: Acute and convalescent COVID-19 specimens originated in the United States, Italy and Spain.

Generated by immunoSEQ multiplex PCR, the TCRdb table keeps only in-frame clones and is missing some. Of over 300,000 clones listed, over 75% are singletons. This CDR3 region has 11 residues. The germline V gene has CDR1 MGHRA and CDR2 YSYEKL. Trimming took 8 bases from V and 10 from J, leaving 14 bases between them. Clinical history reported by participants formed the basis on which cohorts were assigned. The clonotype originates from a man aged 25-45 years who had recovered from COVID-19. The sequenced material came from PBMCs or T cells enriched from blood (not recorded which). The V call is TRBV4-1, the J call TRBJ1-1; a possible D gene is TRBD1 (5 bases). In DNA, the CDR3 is TGCGCCAGCGGAGGGACGACCAGAGCTTTCTTT. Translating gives CASGGTTRAFF.